The entry below describes one TCR beta chain. As yet, its antigen is unknown. Treatment noted: oral pan-JAK inhibitor, 5-10 mg twice daily. Alopecia areata patients provided lesional scalp punch biopsies and peripheral blood, both collected for the study. This specimen belongs to a study of CD8+ T cells in alopecia areata. Whole-study findings and limits: Whereas mice showed it more clearly, TCR sharing across patients was murkier, possibly because of HLA.

In each case, RNA was isolated and then reverse transcribed into cDNA as the sequencing template. Produced via immunoSEQ multiplex PCR; TCRdb's table is partial and in-frame only. The repertoire includes 210,000 or so clones, more than 55% of them detected once, and more than 1% sits in the top ten. V lost 8 bases and J lost 6; bases outside the gene matches: 8. The CDR3 is made up of 14 amino acids. Germline CDR1 and CDR2: SNHLY and FYNNEI. The rearrangement links TRBV2 to TRBJ2-1, with 9 bases fitting TRBD2. The receptor was derived from a human donor with alopecia areata. This material consisted of CD4+ T cells sorted from blood, taken between weeks 43 and 45, from a patient treated with tofacitinib. The CDR3: CASVGRAGGNEQFF. Here the CDR3 DNA reads TGTGCCAGCGTTGGGCGAGCGGGGGGCAATGAGCAGTTCTTC. The complete variable domain, with remaining parts taken from reference TRBV2 and TRBJ2-1, reads EPEVTQTPSHQVTQMGQEVILRCVPISNHLYFYWYRQILGQKVEFLVSFYNNEISEKSEIFDDQFSVERPDGSNFTLKIRSTKLEDSAMYFCASVGRAGGNEQFFGPGTRLTVL.